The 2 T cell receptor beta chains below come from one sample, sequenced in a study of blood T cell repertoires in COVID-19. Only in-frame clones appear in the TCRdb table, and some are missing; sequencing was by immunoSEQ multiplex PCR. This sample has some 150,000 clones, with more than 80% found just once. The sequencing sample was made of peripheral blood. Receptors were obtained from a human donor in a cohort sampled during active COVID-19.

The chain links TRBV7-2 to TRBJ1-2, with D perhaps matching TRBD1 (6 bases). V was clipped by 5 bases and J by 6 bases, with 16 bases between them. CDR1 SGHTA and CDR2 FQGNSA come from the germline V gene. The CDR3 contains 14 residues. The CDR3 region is CASSRDRTQDGYTF. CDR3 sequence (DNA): TGTGCCAGCAGCAGAGACAGGACTCAGGATGGCTACACCTTC.

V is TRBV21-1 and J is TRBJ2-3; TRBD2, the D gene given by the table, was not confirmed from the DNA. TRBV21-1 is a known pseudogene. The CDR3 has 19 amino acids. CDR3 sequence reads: CASSKSLRRLAGGTDTQYF. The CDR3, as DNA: TGTGCCAGCAGCAAATCATTGCGACGTCTAGCGGGAGGCACAGATACGCAGTATTTT.